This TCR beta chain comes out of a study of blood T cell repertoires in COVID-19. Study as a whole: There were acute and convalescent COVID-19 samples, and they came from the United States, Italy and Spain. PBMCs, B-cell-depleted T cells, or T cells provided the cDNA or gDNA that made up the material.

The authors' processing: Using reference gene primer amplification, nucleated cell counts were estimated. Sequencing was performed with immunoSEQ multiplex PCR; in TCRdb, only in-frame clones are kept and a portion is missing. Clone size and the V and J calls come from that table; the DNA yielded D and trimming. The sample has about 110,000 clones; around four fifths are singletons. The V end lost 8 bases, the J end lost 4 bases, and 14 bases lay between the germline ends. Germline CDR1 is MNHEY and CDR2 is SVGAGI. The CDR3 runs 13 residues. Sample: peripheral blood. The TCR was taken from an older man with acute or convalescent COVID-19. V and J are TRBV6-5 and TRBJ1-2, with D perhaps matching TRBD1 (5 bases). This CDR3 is CASQGWQGYGYTF. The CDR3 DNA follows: TGTGCCAGCCAAGGGTGGCAGGGCTATGGCTACACCTTC.